The text below deals with one T cell receptor (beta chain). Its antigen remains unidentified. Nothing much larger sits one base from this clone, and base qualities are not available. In total, fewer than 750 healthy bone marrow donors made up the cohort. At the time of sampling, all cohort members were nominally healthy, though unrecorded immune exposures were likely present. The donor tested CMV seropositive, placing the donor among the 289 seropositive members of the cohort. Every donor gave a peripheral blood sample, and the peripheral blood mononuclear cells from that sample were used for TCR beta sequencing. Genomic DNA was extracted from the blood cell samples with the Qiagen DNeasy Blood Extraction Kit. Libraries came from the immunoSEQ multiplex PCR assay. The multiplex PCR relied on a mix of 60 forward primers for TCR Vbeta segments and 13 reverse primers for TCR Jbeta segments. Amplification of the CDR3 region of rearranged TCR beta genes was performed with a multiplex PCR assay on genomic DNA. The Illumina HiSeq System was used to sequence the amplified TCR beta libraries as 87-base-pair reads. In the original analysis: A later analysis counted tens of millions of unique TCR beta chains across the 600 to 850 repertoires, and 9.5 million to 11 million of these chains were shared by at least two donors. To remove PCR and sequencing errors, raw reads were error-corrected and collapsed into unique sequences using a nearest-neighbor algorithm that merged closely related sequences. V, D and J gene segments were assigned by aligning CDR3 sequences to IMGT reference sequences. Each retained sequence needed at least a six-nucleotide match to both a V gene segment and a J gene segment. Rearrangements were classified as productive when the CDR3 lacked stop codons and remained in frame with V and J, and all other rearrangements were classified as non-productive. Following IMGT convention, CDR3 was defined as the stretch from the second conserved V-encoded cysteine to the conserved J-encoded phenylalanine. The earlier analysis of some 580 of the donors excluded any sequence lacking an unambiguous match to a single V gene segment. An earlier analysis of approximately 590 of the donors called V segments functional above 56.7% productive rearrangements and segregating when the between-donor standard deviation exceeded 5%. A statistical classification framework was built to diagnose cytomegalovirus status from the catalog of TCR beta chain sequences. In a later analysis, TCR nucleotide sequences were compared against IMGT/GENE-DB human TR gene sequences so that V and J genes could be assigned. The TCRdist pipeline was used in a later analysis to assign CDR3 sequences and most-parsimonious VDJ recombination scenarios. In a later analysis, every TCR beta chain was defined by the combination of its CDR3 amino acid sequence and its V-gene family, and reads without a unique V-gene family were dropped. In a later analysis, 450 to 600 highly shared, low-generation-probability nucleotide sequences were removed to address suspected cross-contamination and a sequencing artifact. For each public chain, a later analysis derived a clonal expansion index from normalized ranks of inferred template counts within each repertoire. In a later analysis, generation probabilities were computed using a VDJ recombination model fitted to out-of-frame rearrangements, and the results were checked against IGoR. Hypergeometric tests were used in a later analysis to score TCR-TCR, TCR-HLA and TCR-CMV co-occurrence, with a repertoire-size bias correction applied to the TCR pairs. In a later analysis, false discovery rates were estimated by permuting HLA or CMV assignments 20 times. In a later analysis, co-occurring TCRs were grouped using DBSCAN, and TCRdist sequence similarity was added for clustering within HLA-allele-positive subsets. Repertoires with fewer than 30,000 or more than 120,000 public chains, plus five repertoires with anomalous nucleotide sharing, were excluded from co-occurrence clustering. TCRdb re-hosts the immuneACCESS table, in-frame sequences only. Its copies lack some clones; in the studies checked, an unresolved V gene accounts for under half of them, and the cause for the rest is not known. V, J and clone size derive from that table, while D and trimming were established from the DNA sequence. This sample holds about 160,000 clones; roughly 78% were observed only once. The top ten clonotypes cover around 6.5% of the sample.

The entry originates in a study of cytomegalovirus exposure and HLA in healthy donors (TCRdb year 2017). For the wider study: An earlier analysis of a few hundred of the donors reported approximately 300 Gb of sequence data and 100 million to 120 million unique TCR beta sequences obtained from about 179 million T cells. About 320 gigabases of sequencing data and roughly 90 million unique TCR sequences were included in an early release covering about 620 HLA-typed donors. An earlier analysis of around 640 of the donors used high-throughput TCR beta sequencing to judge whether each TCR beta V gene segment behaved as functional or pseudogenic. The T cell repertoires of some 670 subjects were profiled by immunosequencing and related to cytomegalovirus serostatus. All discovery cohort repertoires had been generated on a single sequencing platform. Typing coverage differed by locus: A, B, C, DRB1 and DQB1 were typed in roughly 629-630 donors, DQA1 in roughly 500, DPA1 in some 600, and DPB1 in around 440. HLA typing included class I and class II loci at four-digit resolution. The study aimed to test whether signatures of past pathogen exposure could be identified by cataloging public T cell receptors. Four or five DR-DQ haplotypes were handled as single units for association and clustering, since linkage in the cohort was strong. Along with the approximately 650-subject first cohort, a separate validation cohort of 120 different subjects was used. Genome-wide SNP genotypes for about 60% of the roughly 700 donors were used in a later genetic analysis, which treated that subset as a discovery cohort. Across approximately 400 genotyped donors of the cohort, an average of approximately 240,000 unique TCR beta nucleotide sequences per donor were sequenced, and 15% to 20% of those sequences were non-productive. In the later analysis, no new phenotypic data were used to find candidate immune exposures; instead, reliance was placed on TCR beta sequences and their occurrence across donors. Of the 300 to 450 genotyped donors, 70% to 90% were placed in the genetic ancestry cluster associated with self-reported Caucasian donors. To study patterns of TCR occurrence, a later analysis re-analyzed previously published TCR beta repertoires from under 750 donors and added high-resolution HLA genotyping. Donor age, sex, ethnicity and CMV serostatus were compiled alongside the repertoire data. The study combined high-throughput TCR immunosequencing, statistical association of individual TCRs with disease status, and machine learning to predict cytomegalovirus infection status.

General conclusions and limits of the study: Broadly in line with IMGT annotations, most TCR beta V segments showed up in productive rearrangements about 90% or about 30% of the time in an earlier analysis of roughly 590 of the donors. Compared with the roughly 710-donor mean, donors in an Asian-associated ancestry cluster had fewer N-insertions in productive TCRs, according to a later genetic analysis. A later analysis found that most CMV-associated TCR beta chains appeared HLA-restricted, with HLA associations seemingly driven largely by CMV exposure. Some IMGT-functional V segments, including TRBV6-2 and TRBV6-3, could not be distinguished by the 87-base-pair reads and were therefore excluded. A group of highly shared sequence variants was considered likely to be a technical artifact of the sequencing pipeline. When HLA alleles, especially DR and DQ, strongly co-occurred, attributing TCR associations to individual alleles was difficult. In vitro tests confirmed that a few of the cytomegalovirus-associated TCR beta chains recognize cytomegalovirus antigens. An association between a missense DCLRE1C variant and V-gene and J-gene trimming of TCR beta chains was found in a later genetic analysis and replicated in an independent cohort. A later analysis found that TCR association rates varied across HLA loci, with DRB1 alleles showing the most associated TCRs and HLA-C alleles the fewest. Compared with equally common non-associated chains, HLA-associated TCR beta chains in a later analysis were more clonally expanded and had lower generation probabilities. The cohort was sequenced for TCR beta chains only, and without alpha or paired-chain data the features that could be detected were limited. Because HLA typing was missing for some donors at each locus, association tests included only the typed subset. In a later analysis, several top co-occurrence clusters were reported to appear linked to parvovirus B19, influenza, CMV and Epstein-Barr virus. A further reported finding was that TCR beta sequences accurately predicted the HLA-A and HLA-B alleles for most subjects in the first cohort. Correlated functional status among segregating V segments might reflect linkage disequilibrium, but an unknown experimental factor could not be ruled out. Most TCR sequences were seen in very few donors, while some public TCRs were found in many individuals. In the study, some 160 TCR beta chains were listed as associated with cytomegalovirus. According to the authors, the approach could potentially be generalized to other disease states and immunological phenotypes. Over 15 rarely observed V segments, including chromosome 9 orphons, were excluded from the earlier analysis of some 590 of the donors because counts were too low. The classifier was reported to diagnose cytomegalovirus status with high specificity and sensitivity in both the original and validation cohorts. At a false discovery rate of 0.05, a later analysis linked around 17,000 TCR beta sequences to specific HLA alleles. The presence/absence analyses assumed that sequencing depth was roughly uniform across donors, and that assumption may not be true. CMV serostatus was the only immune exposure information available for the cohort.

Via the germline V gene, CDR1 is SGHDN and CDR2 FVKESK. The CDR3 runs 13 amino acids, cysteine and phenylalanine included. Only the CDR3 DNA stays, 39 bases, in frame from base 1. Trimming at the junction amounts to 1 base on V and 5 bases on J, and the germline ends lie 8 bases apart. This chain is built from TRBV14 and TRBJ1-2, with no reliable assignment of the D segment. The source of this sequence is a man in his forties or fifties in good health and CMV-seropositive. Input material: PBMCs. CDR3 sequence: CASSQGRGYGYTF. In nucleotide form, the sequence is TGTGCCAGCAGCCAAGGGCGGGGATATGGCTACACCTTC.